Listed below are T cell receptor beta chains from one sample, sequenced in a study of T-cell reconstitution after alpha-beta-depleted transplantation in children. TCRdb fed the PCR reads into MiXCR, producing one record per CDR3 protein. The data hold 490,000 or so distinct CDR3 sequences, with approximately 13% observed a single time. The starting material was PBMCs from the stem cell graft donor, obtained from the stem cell graft. These receptors all stem from a human donor who donated a stem cell graft to a child with combined immunodeficiency. Both conserved end residues are part of each CDR3. D genes are given only for firm matches. Size tells how often a clone was seen (once, few, many) or the class of an expanded clone, and some rows leave it out.

d_call clone_size j_call v_call cdr3_aa cdr3_nt
. few TRBJ1-2 TRBV20-1 CSARSIGDLYGYTF TGCAGTGCTAGATCGATCGGAGATCTTTATGGCTACACCTTC
. few TRBJ2-2 TRBV16 CASSQYFTGELFF TGTGCCAGCAGCCAATACTTCACCGGGGAGCTGTTTTTT
TRBD1 many TRBJ2-2 TRBV6-2/TRBV6-3 CASRPGQGNAGELFF TGTGCCAGCAGACCCGGACAGGGTAACGCCGGGGAGCTGTTTTTT
TRBD1 few TRBJ1-1 TRBV9 CASSARTGRAFF TGTGCCAGCAGCGCTAGGACAGGGCGAGCTTTCTTT
. few TRBJ2-3 TRBV4-3 CASSQDPGRTDTQYF TGCGCCAGCAGCCAAGATCCAGGGCGCACAGATACGCAGTATTTT
. . TRBJ2-1 TRBV7-7 CASSPGSGGSSYNEQFF TGTGCCAGCAGCCCGGGCAGCGGAGGTAGCTCCTACAATGAGCAGTTCTTC
. many TRBJ2-1 TRBV12-3/TRBV12-4 CASSTGPREFF TGTGCCAGCAGTACGGGTCCTAGGGAGTTCTTC
. many TRBJ2-5 TRBV29-1 CSVVLPQGRWETQYF TGCAGCGTTGTTCTACCACAGGGACGGTGGGAGACCCAGTACTTC
TRBD2 few TRBJ2-2 TRBV4-2 CASSLLRALAVNTGELFF TGTGCCAGCAGCCTCTTGCGGGCGCTAGCGGTTAACACCGGGGAGCTGTTTTTT
TRBD2 many TRBJ2-7 TRBV7-2 CASSLEGRVPSYEQYF TGTGCCAGCAGCTTAGAAGGGAGGGTCCCCTCCTACGAGCAGTACTTC
. . TRBJ2-7 TRBV7-2 CASSDDRAGANLYEQYF TGTGCCAGCAGCGATGACAGAGCCGGGGCCAACCTTTACGAGCAGTACTTC
. few TRBJ2-1 TRBV7-3 CASSFSGSGNEQFF TGTGCCAGCAGCTTCTCCGGGAGTGGTAATGAGCAGTTCTTC
TRBD1 many TRBJ1-1 TRBV4-3 CASSPGQENTEAFF TGCGCCAGCAGCCCTGGACAGGAGAACACTGAAGCTTTCTTT
. few TRBJ1-2 TRBV7-2 CASSPTPPGDGYTF TGTGCCAGCAGCCCAACCCCCCCAGGGGACGGCTACACCTTC
TRBD2 . TRBJ2-3 TRBV9 CASSPSGGASDTQYF TGTGCCAGCAGCCCTAGCGGGGGGGCCTCAGATACGCAGTATTTT
TRBD1 many TRBJ1-5 TRBV12-3/TRBV12-4 CASSPGQISNQPQHF TGTGCCAGCAGTCCGGGACAGATTAGCAATCAGCCCCAGCATTTT
. many TRBJ1-1 TRBV12-3/TRBV12-4 CASSGTWGTEAFF TGTGCCAGCAGTGGGACTTGGGGCACTGAAGCTTTCTTT
TRBD2 . TRBJ2-5 TRBV12-3/TRBV12-4 CASSSRWGGDQETQYF TGTGCCAGCAGTTCCCGGTGGGGGGGAGATCAAGAGACCCAGTACTTC
. few TRBJ1-2 TRBV6-5 CASRNSGENGYTF TGTGCCAGCCGCAATTCAGGGGAAAATGGCTACACCTTC
TRBD2 few TRBJ2-5 TRBV6-2/TRBV6-3 CASLRRETSVRETQYF TGTGCCAGCCTCAGAAGGGAGACTAGCGTACGAGAGACCCAGTACTTC
TRBD1 many TRBJ2-7 TRBV10-3 CAISVGTGGGYYEQYF TGTGCCATCAGTGTCGGGACAGGGGGCGGGTATTACGAGCAGTACTTC
TRBD2 many TRBJ2-3 TRBV7-7 CASSETFSGREDTQYF TGTGCCAGCAGCGAGACTTTTAGCGGGAGGGAGGATACGCAGTATTTT
. few TRBJ2-5 TRBV24-1 CATSDLWEATQYF TGTGCCACCAGTGATTTGTGGGAGGCGACCCAGTACTTC
TRBD1 many TRBJ2-3 TRBV7-2 CASSLSGQNTDTQYF TGTGCCAGCAGCTTATCGGGACAGAACACAGATACGCAGTATTTT
. many TRBJ2-7 TRBV18 CASSPSGFTGTYEQYF TGTGCCAGCTCACCAAGTGGTTTTACAGGAACCTACGAGCAGTACTTC
. many TRBJ2-2 TRBV5-1 CASSLVRESGELFF TGCGCCAGCAGCTTGGTGCGGGAAAGCGGGGAGCTGTTTTTT
. few TRBJ2-1 TRBV11-1 CASSFEGGGEQFF TGTGCCAGCAGCTTCGAGGGGGGAGGTGAGCAGTTCTTC
. . TRBJ2-3 TRBV14 CASSQGTKNGVDTQYF TGTGCCAGCAGCCAAGGGACCAAAAACGGGGTAGATACGCAGTATTTT
TRBD2 . TRBJ2-5 TRBV4-2 CASSQASGGAVETQYF TGTGCCAGCAGCCAAGCTAGCGGGGGGGCCGTGGAGACCCAGTACTTC
. few TRBJ2-4 TRBV5-6 CASSSPRKVQYF TGTGCCAGCAGCTCCCCAAGGAAGGTTCAGTACTTC
. few TRBJ1-5 TRBV7-9 CASSHFNSNQPQHF TGTGCCAGCAGCCATTTTAATAGCAATCAGCCCCAGCATTTT